Each of the 26 T cell receptor beta chains below was sequenced from the same sample in a study of shared clonotypes between healthy human individuals. The table came from immunoSEQ multiplex PCR; TCRdb's copy has only in-frame clones and leaves some out. The table shows 650,000 to 750,000 clones, with about 78% occurring only once. Material: memory CD4+ T cells sorted from blood. Subset in this sample: CD45RA-negative fraction. The receptors derive from a woman in her thirties in good health.

This clone was seen once. The V gene is TRBV6-5, the J gene TRBJ2-7, with D maybe TRBD1 (5 bases). The germline V and J ends were trimmed by 4 bases and 1 base, with 11 bases remaining between them. CDR1 is MNHEY and CDR2 is SVGAGI in the germline V gene. The CDR3 is 14 residues long. This CDR3 reads CASSFGAGSYEQYF. The DNA of the CDR3 is TGTGCCAGCAGTTTTGGGGCCGGGTCCTACGAGCAGTACTTC.

The chain links TRBV5-5 to TRBJ1-3; D not certain. The CDR3 extends over 15 amino acids. The ends were cut back, 2 bases at V and 0 bases at J, with 9 bases in the middle. CDR1 is SGHKS, CDR2 YYEKEE, per germline (reference sequence). The CDR3 DNA is TGTGCCAGCAGCTTAGACCAGAACTCTGGAAACACCATATATTTT. Translating it yields CASSLDQNSGNTIYF.

This clone was seen a few times. The rearrangement uses TRBV4-1 and TRBJ2-1; 9 bases are shared with TRBD2. CDR1 is MGHRA and CDR2 is YSYEKL in the germline V gene. The CDR3 runs 14 residues. Trimming removed 3 bases from V and 8 bases from J; junction bases left unmatched: 5. This CDR3 is CASSQGLALHEQFF. CDR3 coding DNA: TGCGCCAGCAGCCAGGGACTAGCTCTGCATGAGCAGTTCTTC.

This clone was observed many times. This CDR3 is also generated by other DNA sequences in the sample. This sequence joins TRBV7-3 and TRBJ2-2; TRBD2 is a possible D gene (6 bases). The length of the CDR3 is 13 residues. Trimming pared 4 bases from V and 6 bases from J, leaving 9 bases between. Germline CDR1 is SGHTA and CDR2 is FQGTGA. As DNA, the CDR3 is TGTGCCAGCAGCTCGCGGGACTCCGGGGAGCTGTTTTTT. It specifies CASSSRDSGELFF.

The chain recombines TRBV19 with TRBJ2-1, with 11 positions matching TRBD2. Germline CDR1 LNHDA, CDR2 SQIVND (reference sequence). CDR3 length equals 15 residues. V was pared by 2 bases and J by 8 bases, with 5 bases of the junction left unmatched. The CDR3 sequence is CASSIILAGGDEQFF. In DNA form, the CDR3 reads TGTGCCAGTAGTATAATTCTAGCGGGAGGCGATGAGCAGTTCTTC.

About this clone: Within the sample, other DNA sequences also encode this same CDR3. The chain uses TRBV5-1 and TRBJ1-4; TRBD1 is a possible D gene (5 bases). V gave up 0 bases and J gave up 8 bases, with 11 bases separating them. The CDR3 runs to 14 residues. Per germline, CDR1 SGHRS and CDR2 YFSETQ. The CDR3 DNA is TGCGCCAGCAGCTTGGCCGGGGGGGACGAAAAACTGTTTTTT. It codes for CASSLAGGDEKLFF.

This rearrangement joins TRBV7-8 to TRBJ2-5; 9 bases fit TRBD2. Per the germline V gene, CDR1 is SGHVS and CDR2 is FQNEAQ. J was trimmed by 5 bases and V by 5 bases; bases with no gene match: 6. This CDR3 has 14 amino acids. The CDR3 sequence: CASSPVAGAETQYF. CDR3 nucleotides: TGTGCCAGCAGCCCAGTAGCGGGAGCGGAGACCCAGTACTTC.

The CDR3 reads CASGGYETQYF. The CDR3 bases are TGTGCTAGTGGTGGTTACGAGACCCAGTACTTC. V is TRBV12-5 and J is TRBJ2-5; no reliable D call. The CDR3 runs to 11 residues. CDR1 is LGHNT, CDR2 FRNRAP, per germline. V shed 5 bases and J shed 5 bases, with 6 bases lying between them.

This chain uses TRBV27 with TRBJ1-3, with D perhaps TRBD1 (5 bases). The germline V gene has CDR1 MNHEY and CDR2 SMNVEV (reference sequence). The V gene lost 6 bases and the J gene lost 0 bases, with 6 bases spanning the gap. The CDR3 is 13 residues long. CDR3 coding DNA: TGTGCCAGCAGGGGGCACTCTGGAAACACCATATATTTT. Translating it yields CASRGHSGNTIYF.

This clone was detected only a few times. The chain is built from TRBV6-5 and TRBJ2-7; TRBD2 matches at 14 bases. Germline V gene sequence: CDR1 MNHEY, CDR2 SVGAGI. With 2 bases clipped from V and 7 bases from J, the junction kept 7 bases outside the gene matches. CDR3 length: 16 residues. CDR3 in amino acids: CASSYGGTSGSPEQYF. The CDR3 bases are TGTGCCAGCAGTTACGGAGGGACTAGCGGGAGTCCGGAGCAGTACTTC.

To note about this clone: At one boundary the junction diverges from the germline segment, which might be a read error. V gene TRBV28 combines with J gene TRBJ2-7; TRBD1 is a possible D gene (5 bases). Per germline, CDR1 MDHEN and CDR2 SYDVKM. This CDR3 has 12 amino acids. CDR3 in DNA: TGTGCCAGCAGCCCCGGACATCCTCTGTGGATTTTC. It specifies CASSPGHPLWIF.

This clone was seen more than once but under ten times. The chain recombines TRBV5-1 with TRBJ2-5; 9 bases line up with TRBD2. The CDR3 spans 15 residues. V shed 4 bases and J 4 bases; nucleotides not matched to a gene: 8. The germline V gene encodes CDR1 SGHRS and CDR2 YFSETQ. The CDR3 region is CASSPGSGSGETQYF. CDR3 in DNA: TGCGCCAGCAGCCCCGGTAGCGGGAGCGGAGAGACCCAGTACTTC.

This clone was counted between two and nine times. The chain employs TRBV2 and TRBJ1-1; D is unresolved. Germline V gene lookup returns CDR1 SNHLY and CDR2 FYNNEI. CDR3 size: 13 residues. Trimming shortened V by 4 bases and J by 3 bases, and 9 bases separated the two germline ends. The CDR3 sequence is CASSVEADTEAFF. The CDR3 DNA reads TGTGCCAGCAGTGTGGAGGCGGACACTGAAGCTTTCTTT. The full variable domain, in which reference TRBV2 and TRBJ1-1 provide the parts outside the CDR3, is EPEVTQTPSHQVTQMGQEVILRCVPISNHLYFYWYRQILGQKVEFLVSFYNNEISEKSEIFDDQFSVERPDGSNFTLKIRSTKLEDSAMYFCASSVEADTEAFFGQGTRLTVV.

This chain connects TRBV4-2 to TRBJ1-3; D is possibly TRBD1 (5 bases). The germline gives CDR1 LGHNA, CDR2 YNFKEQ. This CDR3 is 16 amino acids long. V was cut by 0 bases and J by 0 bases, with 9 bases left in between. The CDR3 region has the DNA TGTGCCAGCAGCCAAGACAGAGGGACCTCTGGAAACACCATATATTTT. Amino acids: CASSQDRGTSGNTIYF.

This sequence joins TRBV7-9 and TRBJ2-7; 14 positions agree with TRBD2. The germline V gene has CDR1 SEHNR and CDR2 FQNEAQ (reference sequence). This CDR3 has 15 amino acids. The junction had 0 bases not matched to a gene; V was cut back by 1 base and J by 4 bases. CDR3 sequence: CASSLGLAGGYEQYF. Written as DNA, the CDR3 is TGTGCCAGCAGCTTAGGACTAGCGGGAGGGTACGAGCAGTACTTC.

The chain joins TRBV4-1 to TRBJ1-2; weak D call: TRBD1 (5 bases). The CDR3 contains 14 residues. V was trimmed by 4 bases and J by 8 bases, leaving 17 bases between them. The germline V gene has CDR1 MGHRA and CDR2 YSYEKL. The CDR3 region is CASSPTGLLSGYTF. DNA for the CDR3: TGCGCCAGCAGCCCTACGGGACTCCTCTCAGGCTACACCTTC.

To note about this clone: A read error is the likely source, as a far larger clone sits one nucleotide away. CDR3 DNA: TGTGCCAGCAGCTTACTTGTTGGGAGTTTTCCCGAGGAGCTGTTTTTT. It specifies CASSLLVGSFPEELFF. The gene calls are TRBV7-1 and TRBJ2-2; possibly TRBD2 for D (5 bases). TRBV7-1 is known as an ORF, though its function is uncertain. This CDR3 is built from 16 residues. V shed 4 bases and J shed 10 bases, with 22 bases lying between them.

This chain links TRBV7-9 with TRBJ2-2, with D maybe TRBD1 (6 bases). Trimming stripped 3 bases from V and 0 bases from J, with 11 bases between. CDR3 length: 16 residues. Germline V gene sequence: CDR1 SEHNR, CDR2 FQNEAQ (reference sequence). CDR3 bases: TGTGCCAGCAGCTTCTTAGCAGGGGCGAACACCGGGGAGCTGTTTTTT. The encoded protein is CASSFLAGANTGELFF.

Points on this clone: A much larger clonotype is one base distant, so this may be a read error. The chain carries TRBV7-2 and TRBJ2-3; unclear D gene. CDR1 is SGHTA, CDR2 FQGNSA, per germline. This CDR3 is built from 12 residues. V dropped 3 bases and J dropped 0 bases, with 1 base sitting between them. CDR3 region: CASSFSTDTQYF. The CDR3 DNA reads as TGTGCCAGCAGCTTTAGCACAGATACGCAGTATTTT.

The rearrangement joins TRBV28 to TRBJ1-5; D remains ambiguous. Germline CDR1 and CDR2: MDHEN and SYDVKM. The CDR3 runs 13 residues. Trimming removed 5 bases from V and 7 bases from J, with 12 bases in between. The CDR3 loop reads CASSLTNEQPQHF. The CDR3 DNA reads as TGTGCCAGCAGTCTGACTAACGAGCAGCCCCAGCATTTT.

CDR3 coding DNA: TGTGCCAGCAGCTTCCGCAACACCGGGGAGCTGTTTTTT. It encodes CASSFRNTGELFF. V and J are TRBV7-2 and TRBJ2-2; D call uncertain. The CDR3 extends over 13 amino acids. V dropped 3 bases and J dropped 2 bases, with 4 bases sitting between them. The germline CDR1 and CDR2 sequences are SGHTA and FQGNSA. The complete variable domain, with remaining parts taken from reference TRBV7-2 and TRBJ2-2, reads GAGVSQSPSNKVTEKGKDVELRCDPISGHTALYWYRQSLGQGLEFLIYFQGNSAPDKSGLPSDRFSAERTGGSVSTLTIQRTQQEDSAVYLCASSFRNTGELFFGEGSRLTVL.

In its sample, this clone was seen many times. The chain carries TRBV5-1 and TRBJ2-3; D may be TRBD2 (6 bases). The germline V and J ends were trimmed by 1 base and 1 base, with 10 bases remaining between them. The CDR3 consists of 15 residues. Germline lookup yields CDR1 SGHRS and CDR2 YFSETQ. CDR3 loop: CASSLYTGGTDTQYF. The CDR3 bases are TGCGCCAGCAGCTTGTATACGGGAGGCACAGATACGCAGTATTTT.

The V call is TRBV30, the J call TRBJ1-3; D gene uncertain. V dropped 2 bases and J dropped 8 bases, with 10 bases sitting between them. The CDR3 length is 12 residues. Per germline, CDR1 GTSNPN and CDR2 SVGIG (reference sequence). This chain's CDR3 is CAWSLSGDTIYF. Here the CDR3 DNA reads TGTGCCTGGAGTCTTTCGGGAGACACCATATATTTT.

V is TRBV27 and J is TRBJ1-1; TRBD1 aligns across 9 bases. J was trimmed by 0 bases and V by 4 bases; bases with no gene match: 6. The germline V gene encodes CDR1 MNHEY and CDR2 SMNVEV (reference sequence). This CDR3 contains 16 residues. CDR3 in DNA: TGTGCCAGCAGTTCCCTACAGGGGGCGGTGAACACTGAAGCTTTCTTT. Amino acid sequence: CASSSLQGAVNTEAFF.

V usage is TRBV20-1 and J usage is TRBJ2-7, with 9 bases matching TRBD2. The CDR3 spans 11 residues. Germline V lookup: CDR1 DFQATT, CDR2 SNEGSKA (reference sequence). Germline trimming cut 5 bases from V and 6 bases from J; bases unmatched to any gene: 2. CDR3 amino acids: CSALTSGEQYF. CDR3 nucleotide sequence: TGCAGTGCTCTGACTAGCGGCGAGCAGTACTTC.

This chain uses TRBV28 with TRBJ2-7; 7 bases map to TRBD2. CDR3 length equals 18 residues. The germline gives CDR1 MDHEN, CDR2 SYDVKM. The V and J ends lost 6 bases and 6 bases, in that order; junction bases with no gene match: 23. The CDR3 region has the DNA TGTGCCAGCAGGGGCCCCCGGGGGTTTCGGGCGGGAGCGTTCGAGCAGTACTTC. Its translation is CASRGPRGFRAGAFEQYF.